This TCR beta chain stems from a study of PD-1 blockade in classical Hodgkin lymphoma. Whole-study results and caveats: The causes of the repertoire differences, possibly disease activity or prior therapy, remain undefined.

Time point reported: newly diagnosed, previously untreated cHL patient sample. Purified CD4+ T cells were obtained from thawed PBMCs through magnetic negative selection. The authors used newly diagnosed, untreated classical Hodgkin lymphoma PBMCs as comparison. As to this clone: As yet, its antigen is unknown.

The method was immunoSEQ multiplex PCR; TCRdb's version includes in-frame clones alone and lacks a portion of them. This table has some 35,000 clones, 75% to 90% appearing once. The clonotype was recovered from a human donor with classical Hodgkin lymphoma. The source material was CD4+ T cells from blood.

Here the CDR3 DNA reads TGTGCCAGCTCACCTTCACAGGGGTGGTCTGGAAACACCATATATTTT. It codes for CASSPSQGWSGNTIYF. V and J are TRBV18 and TRBJ1-3, with 7 bases identical to TRBD1. This CDR3 contains 16 residues. V shed 3 bases, J shed 1 base, and the junction held 6 bases outside the gene matches. CDR1 and CDR2 from the germline V gene are KGHSH and LQKENI.